Below, one T cell receptor beta chain is given with its context. This sample is drawn from a study of blood T cell repertoires in COVID-19. Study-wide background: The United States, Italy and Spain supplied acute and convalescent COVID-19 samples. T cells, B-cell-depleted T cells, or PBMCs supplied cDNA or gDNA.

In the source study's methods: Estimates of nucleated cell counts were drawn from the amplification of reference gene primers. Profiling relied on immunoSEQ multiplex PCR, and the TCRdb table lists in-frame clones only, not all of them. V and J calls and clone size follow that table, whereas D and trimming were derived from the DNA. Here the sample spans around 400,000 clones, roughly nine tenths being singletons. V gave up 5 bases and J gave up 6 bases; unmatched junction bases: 8. The CDR3 runs to 15 residues. Germline loops: CDR1 MRHNA, CDR2 SNTAGT. The chain joins TRBV6-4 to TRBJ2-1; TRBD1 aligns across 9 bases. The TCR sequence derives from a middle-aged man with acute or convalescent COVID-19. Material: peripheral blood. CDR3 coding DNA: TGTGCCAGCAGTTTTGGGGGACAGGGACGCAATGAGCAGTTCTTC. It yields the protein CASSFGGQGRNEQFF.